Sequencing of this T cell receptor beta chain was carried out in a study of blood T cell repertoires in COVID-19. Original analysis: Amplification with reference gene primers provided the estimates of nucleated cell counts. Using immunoSEQ multiplex PCR, the repertoire was profiled, and TCRdb retains in-frame clones only, with some absent. The V and J calls and clone size come from that table; D and trimming were worked out from the DNA. The sample lists roughly 120,000 clones, around 80% occurring once. The clonotype comes from a man aged 65-85 years with acute or convalescent COVID-19. What was sequenced was peripheral blood.

The CDR3 coding sequence is TGTGCCAGCAGCCTTGGGAGGAACACTGAAGCTTTCTTT. It translates to CASSLGRNTEAFF. This chain links TRBV11-2 with TRBJ1-1; no firm D call. The CDR3 runs to 13 residues. Germline loops: CDR1 SGHAT, CDR2 FQNNGV. The V end was cut by 5 bases, the J end by 1 base, with 8 bases between.